This T cell receptor beta chain was documented in a study of blood T cell repertoires in COVID-19. Overall study: Acute-phase and convalescent COVID-19 samples originated in the United States, Italy and Spain. The cDNA or gDNA used as material had been derived from T cells, B-cell-depleted T cells, or PBMCs.

The CDR3 has 15 amino acids. Trimming cost V 5 bases and J 4 bases, with 17 bases left between them. The germline V gene has CDR1 LNHDA and CDR2 SQIVND (reference sequence). Study processing details: The assay estimated nucleated cells by amplifying reference gene primers. Data came from immunoSEQ multiplex PCR; TCRdb stores just in-frame clones and leaves some out. V and J calls and clone size come straight from that table; D and trimming were deduced from the DNA. This sample carries 130,000 or so clones, roughly 69% of them seen once, and the ten largest clones take roughly 2%. The chain has TRBV19 and TRBJ1-2; maybe TRBD1 (6 bases). This receptor was identified in a woman in her 70s with acute or convalescent COVID-19. Sequencing was done on a sample of peripheral blood. DNA for the CDR3: TGTGCCAGTAGTTCCCGGGAGGGGGTCTTCTATGGCTACACCTTC. Protein: CASSSREGVFYGYTF.